These T cell receptor beta chains were read from a single sample in a study of cytomegalovirus exposure and HLA in healthy donors. Generated by immunoSEQ multiplex PCR, the TCRdb table keeps only in-frame clones and is missing some. The sample includes roughly 270,000 clones, more than 75% of them seen just once. Sequenced input: PBMCs. These receptors were collected from a woman between 18 and 29 years old in good health and CMV-seronegative. Each CDR3 is given with its conserved first and last residue. A D gene is named only where the DNA matches it firmly. Not every row has a clone size; where given, it reads once, few, many or a size class.

CDR3nt: TGCGCCAGCAGCCCGAGGGAACATGAGGGATACGAGCAGTACTTC; CDR3aa: CASSPREHEGYEQYF; j_gene: TRBJ2-7; d_gene: NA; abundance: NA; v_gene: TRBV4-3
CDR3nt: TGCGCCAGCAGCCCGGCCGACAGGGGCAGCGGCTACACCTTC; CDR3aa: CASSPADRGSGYTF; j_gene: TRBJ1-2; d_gene: TRBD1; abundance: NA; v_gene: TRBV5-1
CDR3nt: TGTGCCAGCTCACCACAGGGAGTAGGCAAAAACATTCAGTACTTC; CDR3aa: CASSPQGVGKNIQYF; j_gene: TRBJ2-4; d_gene: NA; abundance: NA; v_gene: TRBV18
CDR3nt: TGTGCCAGCAGCTCGATGCCGGGACTCGCATACGAGCAGTACTTC; CDR3aa: CASSSMPGLAYEQYF; j_gene: TRBJ2-7; d_gene: NA; abundance: NA; v_gene: TRBV11-1
CDR3nt: TGTGCCAGCAGTGAAGCCGGGACAGGGGGCTACGAGCAGTACTTC; CDR3aa: CASSEAGTGGYEQYF; j_gene: TRBJ2-7; d_gene: TRBD1; abundance: NA; v_gene: TRBV6-1
CDR3nt: TGCGCCAGCAGCCTAAGGGGGAGCAATGAGCAGTTCTTC; CDR3aa: CASSLRGSNEQFF; j_gene: TRBJ2-1; d_gene: NA; abundance: NA; v_gene: TRBV5-1
CDR3nt: TGTGCCATCACAGGGGGGGGGAACACTGAAGCTTTCTTT; CDR3aa: CAITGGGNTEAFF; j_gene: TRBJ1-1; d_gene: TRBD1; abundance: NA; v_gene: TRBV28
CDR3nt: TGTGCCAGCAGTGGCGGAAACACTGAAGCTTTCTTT; CDR3aa: CASSGGNTEAFF; j_gene: TRBJ1-1; d_gene: NA; abundance: NA; v_gene: TRBV7-9
CDR3nt: TGTGCCAGCAGTCGAGAAGGACATTCGAACACTGAAGCTTTCTTT; CDR3aa: CASSREGHSNTEAFF; j_gene: TRBJ1-1; d_gene: NA; abundance: few; v_gene: TRBV2
CDR3nt: TGCAGCGCCGGGACTAGCGGGAGGAGTGAGCAGTTCTTC; CDR3aa: CSAGTSGRSEQFF; j_gene: TRBJ2-1; d_gene: TRBD2; abundance: NA; v_gene: TRBV29-1
CDR3nt: TGCGCCAGCAGCCCGGACAGGAGAAATGAGCAGTTCTTC; CDR3aa: CASSPDRRNEQFF; j_gene: TRBJ2-1; d_gene: TRBD1; abundance: NA; v_gene: TRBV5-1
CDR3nt: TGTGCCAGCAGCGTAGGAGGGGGCGAAGCTGGAAACACCATATATTTT; CDR3aa: CASSVGGGEAGNTIYF; j_gene: TRBJ1-3; d_gene: TRBD1; abundance: NA; v_gene: TRBV9